This T cell receptor (beta chain) was identified in a study of CD8 T cells in ankylosing spondylitis. Study-wide points: For ankylosing spondylitis blood, a TCR beta motif of about eight highly homologous variants appeared characteristic.

TCRdb itself ran the 5' RACE reads through MiXCR, one entry per CDR3 protein. The sample has some 800,000 distinct CDR3 sequences; about 12% are singletons. The length of the CDR3 is 14 residues. The V and J ends lost 4 bases and 6 bases, in that order; junction bases with no gene match: 5. Germline V gives CDR1 SGHVS, CDR2 FQNEAQ. Notes on this clonotype: Its target is not known.

Sequencing input: blood, either unsorted or a sorted T cell fraction (not recorded which). This TCR was sampled from a male donor with ankylosing spondylitis. The V and J genes are TRBV7-8 and TRBJ2-5; TRBD2 aligns across 10 bases. This chain's CDR3 is CASSSGTSVQTQYF. In DNA form, the CDR3 reads TGTGCCAGCAGCTCCGGGACTAGCGTGCAGACCCAGTACTTC.